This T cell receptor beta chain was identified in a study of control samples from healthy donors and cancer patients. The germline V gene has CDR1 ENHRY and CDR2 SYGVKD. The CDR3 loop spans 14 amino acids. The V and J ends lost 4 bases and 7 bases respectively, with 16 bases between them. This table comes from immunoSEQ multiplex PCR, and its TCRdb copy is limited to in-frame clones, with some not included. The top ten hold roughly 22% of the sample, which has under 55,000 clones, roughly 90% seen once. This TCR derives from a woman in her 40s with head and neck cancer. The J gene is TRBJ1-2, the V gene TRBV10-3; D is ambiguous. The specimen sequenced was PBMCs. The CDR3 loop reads CAISGTGPQGGYTF. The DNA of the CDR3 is TGTGCCATCAGTGGCACCGGGCCCCAAGGTGGCTACACCTTC.